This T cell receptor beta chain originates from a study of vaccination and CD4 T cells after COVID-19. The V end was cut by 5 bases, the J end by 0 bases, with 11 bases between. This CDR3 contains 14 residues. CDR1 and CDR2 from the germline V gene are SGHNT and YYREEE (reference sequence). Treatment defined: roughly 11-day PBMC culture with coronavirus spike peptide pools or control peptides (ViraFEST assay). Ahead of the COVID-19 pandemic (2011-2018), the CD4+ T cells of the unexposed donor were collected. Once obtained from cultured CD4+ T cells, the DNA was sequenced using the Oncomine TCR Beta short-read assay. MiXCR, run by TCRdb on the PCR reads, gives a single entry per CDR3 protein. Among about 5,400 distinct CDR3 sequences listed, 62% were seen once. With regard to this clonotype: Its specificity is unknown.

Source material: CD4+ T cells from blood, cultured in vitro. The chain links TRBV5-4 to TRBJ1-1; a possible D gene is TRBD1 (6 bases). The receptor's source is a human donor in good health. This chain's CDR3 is CASRAQGMNTEAFF. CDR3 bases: TGTGCCAGCAGAGCCCAGGGGATGAACACTGAAGCTTTCTTT.